Below, 13 T cell receptor beta chains from the same sample are listed, as sequenced in a study of CD8+CD57+ T cells in acquired aplastic anemia. By flow cytometry, patients selected for sequencing had shown an expansion of CD8+CD57+ cells. Genomic DNA acted as the template from which TCR beta VDJ combination and CDR3 sequence profiling were carried out. Each CDR3 protein is one row after TCRdb ran MiXCR on the reads. The table includes some 180,000 distinct CDR3 sequences, roughly 63% detected once. Specimen: sorted CD4+, CD8+, or CD8+CD57+ T cells (not recorded which) from PBMCs. Source of these receptors: a human donor with aplastic anemia.

The chain links TRBV15 to TRBJ2-1; D call uncertain. Germline values: CDR1 LNHNV, CDR2 YYDKDF (reference sequence). V lost 1 base, J lost 6 bases, and 7 bases lay in between. The CDR3 runs to 13 residues. CDR3 in amino acids: CATSRGPRNEQFF. Written as DNA, the CDR3 is TGTGCCACCAGCAGAGGACCCCGCAATGAGCAGTTCTTC.

This chain connects TRBV2 to TRBJ2-7; TRBD1 aligns across 7 bases. This CDR3 has 14 residues. The germline V gene has CDR1 SNHLY and CDR2 FYNNEI. The J segment lost 2 bases and the V segment lost 6 bases, leaving 7 bases of the junction unmatched. CDR3 loop: CASRAGTAAYEQYF. Here the CDR3 DNA reads TGTGCCAGCAGGGCCGGGACAGCAGCCTACGAGCAGTACTTC.

V gene TRBV9 combines with J gene TRBJ2-3; 10 positions match TRBD2. V shed 3 bases, J shed 6 bases, and the junction held 7 bases outside the gene matches. CDR1 is SGDLS, CDR2 YYNGEE, per germline. The CDR3 spans 15 residues. The CDR3 DNA reads TGTGCCAGCAGCGGAAGACTAGCGGGTGGGGATACGCAGTATTTT. Protein product: CASSGRLAGGDTQYF.

The J gene is TRBJ2-7, the V gene TRBV10-2; D unclear. V was trimmed by 5 bases and J by 2 bases, leaving 1 base between them. From germline, CDR1 is WSHSY and CDR2 SAAADI. CDR3 length: 10 amino acids. This chain's CDR3 is CASSTYEQYF. The CDR3 DNA reads TGCGCCAGCAGTACCTACGAGCAGTACTTC.

In this sample, this clonotype turned up many times. The rearrangement uses TRBV2 and TRBJ1-2; D perhaps matches TRBD1 (5 bases). The germline V and J ends were trimmed by 0 bases and 7 bases, with 21 bases remaining between them. CDR1 and CDR2 (germline): SNHLY, FYNNEI. The CDR3 loop spans 17 amino acids. The CDR3 nucleotides read TGTGCCAGCAGTGAAGCGCTTCGGGAGGGGCCGAGGGGTGGCTACACCTTC. Its protein is CASSEALREGPRGGYTF.

The chain is built from TRBV7-2 and TRBJ2-3, with a tentative D call TRBD2 (5 bases). V shed 5 bases and J shed 4 bases, with 13 bases lying between them. This CDR3 has 14 amino acids. CDR1 and CDR2 from the germline V gene are SGHTA and FQGNSA. In nucleotides, the CDR3 is TGTGCCAGCAGCCCCCGGGGAGCATCAGATACGCAGTATTTT. Amino acid sequence: CASSPRGASDTQYF.

A note on this clonotype: This clone may be a read error of a much larger clone one base away. The rearrangement joins TRBV25-1 to TRBJ1-1; 10 positions match TRBD1. CDR3 length: 16 residues. Germline loops: CDR1 MGHDK, CDR2 SYGVNS. The CDR3 loop reads CASSDGTGVMNAEAFF. The DNA for the CDR3 is TGTGCCAGCAGCGACGGGACAGGGGTGATGAACGCTGAAGCTTTCTTT.

This clonotype was counted ten times or more. The J gene is TRBJ2-5, the V gene TRBV12-3 or TRBV12-4, with a weak D call TRBD2 (5 bases). This CDR3 contains 14 residues. V dropped 8 bases and J dropped 0 bases, with 13 bases sitting between them. The CDR3 DNA is TGTGCCAGCTCATCCGGGGTCTACCAAGAGACCCAGTACTTC. Residues: CASSSGVYQETQYF.

This clonotype was counted at least ten times. This chain connects TRBV7-9 to TRBJ1-4; TRBD1 might be the D (5 bases). V lost 1 base and J lost 6, with 12 bases in between. The CDR3 extends over 15 amino acids. CDR1 and CDR2 (germline): SEHNR, FQNEAQ (reference sequence). This CDR3 reads CASSLDAYRHEKLFF. In DNA, the CDR3 is TGTGCCAGCAGCTTAGACGCATACAGGCATGAAAAACTGTTTTTT.

Remarks on this clonotype: The conserved phenylalanine or tryptophan normally closing the CDR3 is absent here, so this likely arose from a read error. The chain has TRBV15 and TRBJ2-1; D is uncertain. This CDR3 has 13 amino acids. The V gene's germline CDR1 is LNHNV and CDR2 YYDKDF (reference sequence). The V and J ends lost 0 bases and 5 bases respectively, with 5 bases between them. CDR3 sequence (DNA): TGTGCCACCAGCAGAGATAGGGACAATGAGCAGTTCTGC. Translating gives CATSRDRDNEQFC.

The chain carries TRBV7-2 and TRBJ2-4, with 8 positions matching TRBD2. V dropped 0 bases and J dropped 6; count of bases not matched to a gene: 10. The germline CDR1 and CDR2 sequences are SGHTA and FQGNSA. The CDR3 covers 17 residues. This chain's CDR3 is CASSLAGRSGRRNIQYF. As DNA, the CDR3 is TGTGCCAGCAGCTTAGCGGGTAGGAGCGGGAGAAGAAACATTCAGTACTTC.

This clonotype was counted many times. CDR3 coding DNA: TGTGCCAGCAGCTTATCCGGGACAGGGGGCGCGGATACGCAGTATTTT. Its translation: CASSLSGTGGADTQYF. V usage is TRBV5-4 and J usage is TRBJ2-3; TRBD1 aligns across 12 bases. This CDR3 region has 16 residues. Germline trimming cut 2 bases from V and 6 bases from J; bases unmatched to any gene: 7. From germline, CDR1 is SGHNT and CDR2 YYREEE (reference sequence).

The rearrangement links TRBV11-2 to TRBJ1-3, with 7 bases fitting TRBD1. The V gene's germline CDR1 is SGHAT and CDR2 FQNNGV. The ends lost 5 bases at V and 0 bases at J; junction bases unmatched: 7. This CDR3 region has 16 residues. The CDR3 protein is CASSINRGGSGNTIYF. DNA for the CDR3: TGTGCCAGCAGCATAAACAGGGGTGGCTCTGGAAACACCATATATTTT.